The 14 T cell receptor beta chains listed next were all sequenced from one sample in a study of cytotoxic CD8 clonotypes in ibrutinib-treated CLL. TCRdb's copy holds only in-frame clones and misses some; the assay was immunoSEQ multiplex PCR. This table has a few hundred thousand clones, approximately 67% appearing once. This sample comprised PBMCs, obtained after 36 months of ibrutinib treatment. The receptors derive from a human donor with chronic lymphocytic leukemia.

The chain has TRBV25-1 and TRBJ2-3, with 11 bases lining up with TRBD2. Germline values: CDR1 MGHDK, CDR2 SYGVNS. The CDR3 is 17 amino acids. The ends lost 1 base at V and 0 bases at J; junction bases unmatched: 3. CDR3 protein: CASSESLAGGSTDTQYF. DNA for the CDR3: TGTGCCAGCAGTGAATCCCTAGCGGGAGGTAGCACAGATACGCAGTATTTT.

DNA of the CDR3: TGTGCCAGCAGTTTGTGGGGACTCCACAGTTCCAGCTACGAGCAGTACTTC. Translation: CASSLWGLHSSSYEQYF. This chain joins TRBV28 and TRBJ2-7; the D gene is possibly TRBD2 (6 bases). The V end lost 3 bases, the J end lost 3 bases, and 21 bases lay between the germline ends. Germline loops: CDR1 MDHEN, CDR2 SYDVKM. The CDR3 runs 17 residues.

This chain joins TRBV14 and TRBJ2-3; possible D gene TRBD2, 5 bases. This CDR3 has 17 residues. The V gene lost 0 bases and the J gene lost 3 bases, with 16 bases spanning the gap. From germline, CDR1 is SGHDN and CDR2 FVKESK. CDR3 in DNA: TGTGCCAGCAGCCAAGATCGGCGGGCCCTAGGTACAGATACGCAGTATTTT. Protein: CASSQDRRALGTDTQYF.

In nucleotides, the CDR3 is TGTGCCAGCAGCTCCCCCCCCAGCACAGATACGCAGTATTTT. It is translated as CASSSPPSTDTQYF. V usage is TRBV7-2 and J usage is TRBJ2-3; no reliable D call. CDR1 is SGHTA and CDR2 is FQGNSA in the germline V gene. CDR3 size: 14 residues. V lost 4 bases and J lost 0, with 8 bases in between.

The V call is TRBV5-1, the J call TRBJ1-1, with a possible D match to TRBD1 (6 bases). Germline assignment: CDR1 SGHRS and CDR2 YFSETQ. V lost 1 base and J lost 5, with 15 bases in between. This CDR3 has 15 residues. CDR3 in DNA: TGCGCCAGCAGCTTGTCAGCCTTGAGGGGGACTGAAGCTTTCTTT. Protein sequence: CASSLSALRGTEAFF.

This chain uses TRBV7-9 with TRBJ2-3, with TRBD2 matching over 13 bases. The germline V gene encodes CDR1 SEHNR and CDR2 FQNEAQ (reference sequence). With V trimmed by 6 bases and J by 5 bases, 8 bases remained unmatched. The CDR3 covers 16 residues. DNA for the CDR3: TGTGCCAGCAGTTCGCCTCGGACTAGCGGGGGAGATACGCAGTATTTT. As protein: CASSSPRTSGGDTQYF.

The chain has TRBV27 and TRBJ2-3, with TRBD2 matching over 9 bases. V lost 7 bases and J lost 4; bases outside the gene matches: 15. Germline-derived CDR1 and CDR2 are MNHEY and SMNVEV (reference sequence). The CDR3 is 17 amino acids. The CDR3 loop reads CASNRLGSSGMSDTQYF. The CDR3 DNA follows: TGTGCCAGCAACCGCTTAGGTTCTAGCGGGATGTCAGATACGCAGTATTTT.

In nucleotides, the CDR3 is TGTGCCAGCAGCACCTGGGAATTTGATGAGCAGTTCTTC. Translation gives CASSTWEFDEQFF. The chain has TRBV7-9 and TRBJ2-1, with D unresolved. V lost 5 bases to trimming and J lost 8 bases, with 13 bases between them. CDR3 length: 13 residues. CDR1 and CDR2 from the germline V gene are SEHNR and FQNEAQ (reference sequence).

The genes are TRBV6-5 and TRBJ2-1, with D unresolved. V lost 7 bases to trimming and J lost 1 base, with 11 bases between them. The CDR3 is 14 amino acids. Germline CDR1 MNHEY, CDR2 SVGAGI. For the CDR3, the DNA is TGTGCCAGCATGAGAACGCCTTCCTACAATGAGCAGTTCTTC. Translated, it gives CASMRTPSYNEQFF.

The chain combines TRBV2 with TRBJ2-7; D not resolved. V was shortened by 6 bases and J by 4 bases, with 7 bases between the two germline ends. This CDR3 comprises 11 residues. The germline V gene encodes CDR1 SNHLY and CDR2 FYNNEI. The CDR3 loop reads CASSGNYEQYF. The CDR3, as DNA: TGTGCCAGCAGCGGAAATTACGAGCAGTACTTC.

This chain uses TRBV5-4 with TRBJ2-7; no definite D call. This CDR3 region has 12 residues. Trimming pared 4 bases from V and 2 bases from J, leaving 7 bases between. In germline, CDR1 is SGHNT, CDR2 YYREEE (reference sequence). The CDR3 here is CASSLKPYEQYF. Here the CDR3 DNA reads TGTGCCAGCAGCCTAAAGCCCTACGAGCAGTACTTC.

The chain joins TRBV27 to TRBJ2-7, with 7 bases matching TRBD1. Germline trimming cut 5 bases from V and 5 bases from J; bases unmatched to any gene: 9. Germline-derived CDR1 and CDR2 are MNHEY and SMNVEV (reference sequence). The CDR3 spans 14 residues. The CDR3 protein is CASSLGTVANEQYF. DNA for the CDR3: TGTGCCAGCAGTCTGGGGACAGTTGCAAACGAGCAGTACTTC.

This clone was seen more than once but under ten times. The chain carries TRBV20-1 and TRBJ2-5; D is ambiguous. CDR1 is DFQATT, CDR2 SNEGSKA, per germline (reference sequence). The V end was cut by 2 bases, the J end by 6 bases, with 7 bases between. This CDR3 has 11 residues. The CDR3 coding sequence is TGCAGTGCTAGATCAGTTCAGACCCAGTACTTC. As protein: CSARSVQTQYF.

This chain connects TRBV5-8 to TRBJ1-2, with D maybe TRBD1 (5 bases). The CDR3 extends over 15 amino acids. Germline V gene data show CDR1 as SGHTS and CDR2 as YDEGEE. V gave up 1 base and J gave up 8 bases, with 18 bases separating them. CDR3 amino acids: CASSLRGRGMQGYTF. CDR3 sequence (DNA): TGTGCCAGCAGCTTGCGGGGACGAGGGATGCAAGGCTACACCTTC.